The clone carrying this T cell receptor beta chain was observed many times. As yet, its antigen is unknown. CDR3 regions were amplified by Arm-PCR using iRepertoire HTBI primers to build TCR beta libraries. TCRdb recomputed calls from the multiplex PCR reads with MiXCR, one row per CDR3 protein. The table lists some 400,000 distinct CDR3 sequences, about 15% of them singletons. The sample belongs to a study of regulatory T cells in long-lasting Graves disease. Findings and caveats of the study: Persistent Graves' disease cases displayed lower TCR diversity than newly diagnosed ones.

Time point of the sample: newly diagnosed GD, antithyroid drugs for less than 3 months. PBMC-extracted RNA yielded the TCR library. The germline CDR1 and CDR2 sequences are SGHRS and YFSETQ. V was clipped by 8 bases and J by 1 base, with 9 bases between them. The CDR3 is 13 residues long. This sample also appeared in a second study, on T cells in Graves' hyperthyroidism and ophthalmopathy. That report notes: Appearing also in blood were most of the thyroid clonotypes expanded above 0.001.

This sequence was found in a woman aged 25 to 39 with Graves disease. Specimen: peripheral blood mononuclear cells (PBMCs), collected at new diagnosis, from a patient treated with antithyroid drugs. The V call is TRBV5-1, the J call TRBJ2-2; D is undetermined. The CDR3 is CASWTGNTGELFF. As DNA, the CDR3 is TGCGCCAGTTGGACGGGGAACACCGGGGAGCTGTTTTTT.